This TCR beta chain derives from a study of identical twins. Study-wide points: Twin sharing of out-of-frame TCR alpha was underestimated by models in monozygotic pairs.

TCRdb reanalysed the 5' RACE reads using MiXCR and keeps one entry per CDR3 protein. The sample holds under 250,000 distinct CDR3 sequences, 7.5% seen once. This clonotype was seen repeatedly, ten times or more. Its target is not known. One junction end does not reproduce the germline sequence, and a read error may be involved. These records were also assigned to another study, of yellow fever vaccine responses in identical twins.

The TCR comes from a woman younger than 35 in good health. The sequencing input was CD8+ T cells sorted from blood.

Here the CDR3 DNA reads TGCAGTGCTAGTTACCGGACTAGCGGTTCCTCCGAGCAGTACTTC. Translated, it gives CSASYRTSGSSEQYF. The rearrangement uses TRBV20-1 and TRBJ2-7; 10 nucleotides line up with TRBD2. Germline V CDR1 and CDR2: DFQATT, SNEGSKA (reference sequence). The CDR3 has 15 residues.